This T cell receptor (beta chain) was documented in a study of T cells of healthy individuals. CDR1 MDHEN and CDR2 SYDVKM come from the germline V gene. The CDR3 runs to 15 residues. The V and J ends lost 6 bases and 4 bases, in that order; junction bases with no gene match: 11. Only a few counts were recorded for this clonotype. TCRdb re-called the 5' RACE reads with MiXCR, one entry per CDR3 protein. The sample shows about 53,000 distinct CDR3 sequences, under 15% of them seen only once. The V call is TRBV28, the J call TRBJ2-5, with TRBD2 identical over 7 bases. The TCR comes from a human donor in good health. Written as DNA, the CDR3 is TGTGCCAGCAGCCCCGGGGGAGGGGCCGTAGAGACCCAGTACTTC. It encodes CASSPGGGAVETQYF.